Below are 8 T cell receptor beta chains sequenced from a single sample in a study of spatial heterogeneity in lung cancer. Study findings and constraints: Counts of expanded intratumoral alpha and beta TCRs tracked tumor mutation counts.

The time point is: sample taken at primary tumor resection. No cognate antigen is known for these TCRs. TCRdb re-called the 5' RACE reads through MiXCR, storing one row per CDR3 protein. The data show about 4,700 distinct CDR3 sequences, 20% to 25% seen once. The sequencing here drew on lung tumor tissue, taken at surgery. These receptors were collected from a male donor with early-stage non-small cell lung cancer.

The CDR3 DNA reads as TGTGCCAGCTCACCAAACAGCTATGGCTACACCTTC. Translation: CASSPNSYGYTF. This rearrangement joins TRBV18 to TRBJ1-2, with no clear D. The V end was cut by 2 bases, the J end by 4 bases, with 5 bases between. Per the germline V gene, CDR1 is KGHSH and CDR2 is LQKENI. The length of the CDR3 is 12 residues.

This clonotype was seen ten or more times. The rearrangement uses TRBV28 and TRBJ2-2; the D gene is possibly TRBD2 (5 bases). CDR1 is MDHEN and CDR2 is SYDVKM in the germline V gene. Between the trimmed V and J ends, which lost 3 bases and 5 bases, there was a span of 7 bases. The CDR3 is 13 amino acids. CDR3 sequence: CASSFRGTGELFF. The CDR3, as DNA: TGTGCCAGCAGTTTTCGGGGAACCGGGGAGCTGTTTTTT.

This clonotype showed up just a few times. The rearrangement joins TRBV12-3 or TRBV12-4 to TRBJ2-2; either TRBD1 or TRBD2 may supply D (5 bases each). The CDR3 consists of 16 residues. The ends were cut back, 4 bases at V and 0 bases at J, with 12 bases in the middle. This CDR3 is CASSSSGTTNTGELFF. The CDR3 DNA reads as TGTGCCAGCAGTTCCTCCGGGACCACGAACACCGGGGAGCTGTTTTTT.

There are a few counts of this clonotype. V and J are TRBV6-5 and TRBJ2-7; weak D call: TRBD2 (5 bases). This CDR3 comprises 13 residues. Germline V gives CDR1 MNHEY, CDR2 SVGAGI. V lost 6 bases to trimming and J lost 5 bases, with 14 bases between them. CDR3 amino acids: CASSPQSGDEQYF. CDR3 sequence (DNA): TGTGCCAGCAGCCCCCAGAGCGGCGACGAGCAGTACTTC.

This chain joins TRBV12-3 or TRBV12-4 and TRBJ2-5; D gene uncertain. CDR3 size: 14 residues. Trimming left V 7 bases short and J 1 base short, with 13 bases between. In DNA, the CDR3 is TGTGCCAGCACTCCCCGGCCAGGCCAAGAGACCCAGTACTTC. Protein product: CASTPRPGQETQYF.

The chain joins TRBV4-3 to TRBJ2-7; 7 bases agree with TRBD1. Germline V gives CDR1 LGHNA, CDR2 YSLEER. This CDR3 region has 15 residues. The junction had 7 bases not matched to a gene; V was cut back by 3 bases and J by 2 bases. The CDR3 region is CASSHSPGTAYEQYF. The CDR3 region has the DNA TGCGCCAGCAGCCACTCCCCCGGGACAGCCTACGAGCAGTACTTC.

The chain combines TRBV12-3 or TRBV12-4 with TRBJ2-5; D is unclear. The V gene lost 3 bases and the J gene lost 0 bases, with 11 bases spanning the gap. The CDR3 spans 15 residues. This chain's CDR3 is CASSLFDLNQETQYF. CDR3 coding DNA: TGTGCCAGCAGTTTGTTTGACCTTAACCAAGAGACCCAGTACTTC.

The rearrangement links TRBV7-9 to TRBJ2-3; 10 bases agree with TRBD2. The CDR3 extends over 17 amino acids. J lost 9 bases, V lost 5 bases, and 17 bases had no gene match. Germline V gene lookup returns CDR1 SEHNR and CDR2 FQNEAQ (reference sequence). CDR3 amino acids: CASSHTRLAGVVGTQYF. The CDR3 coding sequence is TGTGCCAGCAGCCATACCCGTCTAGCGGGAGTGGTAGGCACGCAGTATTTT.